This passage covers 8 T cell receptor beta chains from one sample sequenced in a study of shared clonotypes between healthy human individuals. The assay was immunoSEQ multiplex PCR, and TCRdb's table has in-frame clones only and misses some. The repertoire holds under 2,500,000 clones, with approximately 94% as singletons. Sequenced material: naive CD4+ T cells sorted from blood. Subset noted: CD45RA+ positively selected. All receptors come from a man aged 18 to 30 in good health.

In its sample, this clone was seen once. The rearrangement uses TRBV5-1 and TRBJ1-6; 9 nucleotides match TRBD1. This CDR3 spans 15 amino acids. Germline V CDR1 and CDR2: SGHRS, YFSETQ. J was trimmed by 9 bases and V by 0 bases; bases with no gene match: 4. The CDR3 DNA is TGCGCCAGCAGCTTGGACAGGGGGCCGCGTTCACCCCTCCACTTT. Protein: CASSLDRGPRSPLHF.

The genes are TRBV11-2 and TRBJ2-7; 7 bases agree with TRBD1. The trim removed 7 bases at V and 4 bases at J, leaving 10 bases unmatched. This CDR3 spans 14 amino acids. The germline V gene has CDR1 SGHAT and CDR2 FQNNGV. The CDR3 protein is CASTDQGEGYEQYF. The CDR3 bases are TGTGCCAGCACCGATCAGGGGGAAGGATACGAGCAGTACTTC.

Comment on this clone: The sample carries other DNA sequences with the same CDR3. The CDR3 spells CASSVATGNTEAFF. The CDR3 nucleotides read TGTGCCAGCAGCGTAGCTACCGGGAACACTGAAGCTTTCTTT. This chain connects TRBV9 to TRBJ1-1; D gene uncertain. Per the germline V gene, CDR1 is SGDLS and CDR2 is YYNGEE. The CDR3 contains 14 residues. Trimming pared 0 bases from V and 1 base from J, leaving 7 bases between.

The chain recombines TRBV7-9 with TRBJ2-3, with D unresolved. The CDR3 totals 12 residues. Germline CDR1 SEHNR, CDR2 FQNEAQ (reference sequence). V was trimmed by 6 bases and J by 4 bases, leaving 8 bases between them. CDR3 bases: TGTGCCAGCAGGAGTAAGGCAGATACGCAGTATTTT. This gives the protein CASRSKADTQYF.

This clone was detected once. An end of the junction differs from the germline gene, which may be a read error. The chain is built from TRBV6-1 and TRBJ2-7; D might be TRBD1 or TRBD2, each matching 6 bases. In germline, CDR1 is MNHNS, CDR2 SASEGT. The CDR3 is made up of 13 amino acids. CDR3 residues: CASSAFEGGSTAF. The DNA for the CDR3 is TGTGCCAGCAGTGCGTTCGAGGGGGGATCAACCGCTTTC.

The chain combines TRBV2 with TRBJ1-5; 7 bases agree with TRBD1. Germline CDR1 and CDR2: SNHLY and FYNNEI. Trimming at V came to 6 bases and at J to 12 bases, leaving 23 bases not matched to a gene. The CDR3 covers 17 residues. The CDR3 sequence is CASRASASTGSVVRQHF. CDR3 coding DNA: TGTGCCAGCAGGGCCTCGGCATCGACAGGGTCGGTGGTGCGCCAGCATTTT.

The rearrangement uses TRBV9 and TRBJ1-5, with D possibly matching TRBD1 (6 bases). CDR3 length: 14 amino acids. In germline, CDR1 is SGDLS, CDR2 YYNGEE. V was cut by 4 bases and J by 3 bases, with 11 bases left in between. The CDR3: CASSQGPDNQPQHF. CDR3 DNA sequence: TGTGCCAGCAGCCAGGGGCCAGACAATCAGCCCCAGCATTTT.

V and J are TRBV5-1 and TRBJ2-3; D uncertain. This CDR3 spans 14 amino acids. Deletions cut 1 base from V and 6 bases from J, with 12 bases between. Germline lookup yields CDR1 SGHRS and CDR2 YFSETQ. CDR3 nucleotide sequence: TGCGCCAGCAGCTTGACCCCCTTGGGGGATACGCAGTATTTT. Protein sequence: CASSLTPLGDTQYF.